This T cell receptor (beta chain) was recovered during a study of blood T cell repertoires in COVID-19. Study-wide context: PBMCs, B-cell-depleted T cells, or T cells were the source of the cDNA or gDNA that made up the material.

The germline V gene encodes CDR1 KGHSH and CDR2 LQKENI. V was trimmed by 0 bases and J by 2 bases, leaving 5 bases between them. This CDR3 is 15 amino acids long. Authors' data handling: Amplification of reference gene primers provided the estimated nucleated cell counts. The protocol was immunoSEQ multiplex PCR, while the TCRdb copy is restricted to in-frame clones and leaves out a portion. The V and J calls and clone size were taken over from that table, and D and trimming were inferred from the DNA. The sample includes about 200,000 clones, 89% seen only once; the top ten take 4%. V is TRBV18 and J is TRBJ1-6; D not certain. This sequence was found in a woman aged 25 to 39 with acute COVID-19. The sequencing input was PBMCs or T cells enriched from blood (not recorded which). CDR3 bases: TGTGCCAGCTCACCACCTAAAACCTATAATTCACCCCTCCACTTT. Translated: CASSPPKTYNSPLHF.